Listed below are T cell receptor beta chains from one sample, sequenced in a study of cytomegalovirus exposure and HLA in healthy donors. Clones were read by immunoSEQ multiplex PCR, and TCRdb kept only the in-frame ones, dropping some. The sample yields about 150,000 clones, roughly 79% seen once. Sequencing was performed on PBMCs. These receptors all come from a woman aged 40 to 50 in good health and CMV-seronegative. CDR3s leave out the opening cysteine and the closing phenylalanine or tryptophan.

TRBV7-9	TRBJ2-5	12	ASSSPDRGETQY
TRBV28	TRBJ1-2	12	ASIQAGVDYGYT
TRBV29-1	TRBJ1-2	11	SADKRQGAGYT
TRBV5-6	TRBJ2-7	13	ASSSLGTDTYEQY
TRBV5-1	TRBJ2-3	18	ASSRNNSGKGPIGTDTQY
TRBV6-6	TRBJ2-7	12	ARSPQDRTYEQY
TRBV11-2	TRBJ2-7	14	ASSLDQGESPYEQY
TRBV29-1	TRBJ2-7	13	SVKRDASGGLEQY
TRBV5-1	TRBJ2-7	12	ASSLETGDYEQY
TRBV27	TRBJ2-7	12	ASSFKTGSYEQY
TRBV19	TRBJ2-1	12	ASSMGGRGREQF
TRBV5-6	TRBJ2-1	10	ASSLSTREQF
TRBV30	TRBJ2-2	13	ASHLGVSNAGELF
TRBV6-5	TRBJ1-2	13	ASSTTGGGNYGYT
TRBV30	TRBJ1-1	9	ASQIRTEAF
TRBV7-9	TRBJ1-2	14	ASSLAESGVSYGYT
TRBV18	TRBJ2-5	11	ASSPSYQETQY
TRBV5-1	TRBJ2-5	12	ASSLGWGGETQY
TRBV10-3	TRBJ1-4	11	AIKGEREEKLF
TRBV5-8	TRBJ1-2	12	ASSPGQGWYGYT
TRBV13	TRBJ2-5	13	ASSYRDIQQETQY
TRBV30	TRBJ2-5	11	AWNRGGRKTQY